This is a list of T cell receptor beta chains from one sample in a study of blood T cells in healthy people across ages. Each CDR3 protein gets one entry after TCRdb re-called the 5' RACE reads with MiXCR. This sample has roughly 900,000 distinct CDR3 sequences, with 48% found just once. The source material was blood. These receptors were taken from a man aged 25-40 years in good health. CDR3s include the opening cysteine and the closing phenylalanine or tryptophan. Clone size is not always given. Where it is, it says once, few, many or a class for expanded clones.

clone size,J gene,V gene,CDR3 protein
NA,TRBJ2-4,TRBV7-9,CASSFGPKNIQYF
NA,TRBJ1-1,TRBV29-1,CSVVLEMNTEAFF
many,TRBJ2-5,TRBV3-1,CASSRDQRQETQYF
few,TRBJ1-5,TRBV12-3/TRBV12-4,CASRAGPRNQPQHF
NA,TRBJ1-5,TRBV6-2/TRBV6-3,CASSPIGDRELNQPQHF
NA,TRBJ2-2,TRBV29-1,CSVEGLGGELFF
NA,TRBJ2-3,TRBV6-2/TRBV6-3,CASSYYPAKINTDTQYF
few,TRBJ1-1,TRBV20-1,CSARYDTEAFF
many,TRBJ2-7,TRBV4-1,CASSQGHLYEQYF
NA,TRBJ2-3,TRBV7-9,CASRTRHTDTQYF
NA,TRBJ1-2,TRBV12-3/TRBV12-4,CASSLTRTGVYGYTF
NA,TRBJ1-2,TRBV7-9,CASSLTGGDSWYGYTF
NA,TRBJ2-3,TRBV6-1,CASAGNLPDTQYF
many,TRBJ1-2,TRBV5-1,CASRISNYGYTF
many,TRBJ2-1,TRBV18,CASSPGRNWYNEQFF
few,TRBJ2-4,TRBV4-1,CATGTGGDIQYF
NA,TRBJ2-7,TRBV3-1,CASSQVPAGTPYEQYF
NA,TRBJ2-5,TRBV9,CASSVGLGRETQYF
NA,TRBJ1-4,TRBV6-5,CASSPTGRTNEKLFF
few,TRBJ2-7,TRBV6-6,CASTGLAAQGEQYF
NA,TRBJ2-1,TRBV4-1,CASSHGTIKLEWFF
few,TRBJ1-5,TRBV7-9,CASSLSRGSSFDQPQHF
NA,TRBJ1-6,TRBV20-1,CSARDTGAIRNSPLHF
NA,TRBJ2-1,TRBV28,CASSSGTSGSSLLSEQFF
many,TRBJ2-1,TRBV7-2,CASTHSGGSYNEQFF
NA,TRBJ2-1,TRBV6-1,CASSEAGDRGYNEQFF
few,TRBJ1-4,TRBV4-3,CASSQETGEWAEKLFF
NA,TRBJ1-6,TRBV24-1,CATSGHLAGQGNSPLHF
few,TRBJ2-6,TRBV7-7,CASGAGDPGANVLTF
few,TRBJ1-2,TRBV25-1,CASSGHRGINYGYTF
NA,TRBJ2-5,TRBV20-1,CSAAFGLAGAHRNQETQYF
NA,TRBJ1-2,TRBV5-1,CASSLAVFGTTSYTF
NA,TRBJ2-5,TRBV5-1,CASSSPDDLQETQYF
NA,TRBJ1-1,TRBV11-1,CASSSASDRDTEAFF
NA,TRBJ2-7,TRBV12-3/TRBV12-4,CAINVAGGRYNEQYF
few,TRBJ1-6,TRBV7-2,CASSLTGWDNSPLHF
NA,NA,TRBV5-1,CASSSTAGGRKNIQYF
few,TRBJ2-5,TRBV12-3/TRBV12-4,CASTRMTGKETQYF
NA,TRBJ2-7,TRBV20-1,CSAPEGGTSGYEQYF
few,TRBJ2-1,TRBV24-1,CATSDFGGLSYNEQFF
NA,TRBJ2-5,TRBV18,CASSPPTGEAETQYF
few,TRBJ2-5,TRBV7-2,CASSWDREQETQYF
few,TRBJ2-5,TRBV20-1,CSATLPGQQPIQETQYF
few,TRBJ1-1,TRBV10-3,CAISESGTGRNEAFF